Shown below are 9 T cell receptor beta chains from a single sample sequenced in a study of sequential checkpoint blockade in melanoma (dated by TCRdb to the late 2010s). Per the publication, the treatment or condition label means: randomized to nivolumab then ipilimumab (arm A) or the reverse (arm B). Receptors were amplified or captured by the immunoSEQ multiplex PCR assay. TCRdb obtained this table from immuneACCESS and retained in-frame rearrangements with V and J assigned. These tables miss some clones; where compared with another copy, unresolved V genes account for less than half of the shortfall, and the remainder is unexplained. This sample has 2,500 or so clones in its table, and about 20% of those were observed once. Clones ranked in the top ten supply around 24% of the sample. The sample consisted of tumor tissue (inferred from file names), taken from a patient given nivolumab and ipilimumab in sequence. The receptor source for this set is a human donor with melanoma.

CDR3 in amino acids: CASRRADFLKNTIYF. For the CDR3, the DNA is TGTGCCAGCAGGCGGGCAGATTTTCTCAAAAACACCATATATTTT. The genes are TRBV16 and TRBJ1-3; D gene uncertain. Germline V CDR1 and CDR2: KGHSY, FQNENV. Trimming left V 6 bases short and J 6 bases short, with 18 bases between. There are 15 residues in the CDR3.

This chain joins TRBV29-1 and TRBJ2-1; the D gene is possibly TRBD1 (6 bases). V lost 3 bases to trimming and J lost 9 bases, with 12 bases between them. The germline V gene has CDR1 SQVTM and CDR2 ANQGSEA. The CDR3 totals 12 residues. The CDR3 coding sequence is TGCAGCGTTGATACAGGGTCGGGTGAGCAGTTCTTC. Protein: CSVDTGSGEQFF.

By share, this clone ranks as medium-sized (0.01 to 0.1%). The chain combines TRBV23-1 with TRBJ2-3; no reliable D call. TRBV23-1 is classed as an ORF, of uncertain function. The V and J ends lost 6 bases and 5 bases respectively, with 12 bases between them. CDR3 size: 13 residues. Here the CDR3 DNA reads TGCGCCAGCAGCCTTCCGACGGGAGATACGCAGTATTTT. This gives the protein CASSLPTGDTQYF.

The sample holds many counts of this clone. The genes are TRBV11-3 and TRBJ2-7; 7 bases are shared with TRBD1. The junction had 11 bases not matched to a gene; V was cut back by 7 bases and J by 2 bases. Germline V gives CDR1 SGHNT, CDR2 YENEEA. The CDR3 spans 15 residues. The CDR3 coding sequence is TGTGCCAGCACCGGAAGCCGGGACAGACCCTACGAGCAGTACTTC. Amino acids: CASTGSRDRPYEQYF.

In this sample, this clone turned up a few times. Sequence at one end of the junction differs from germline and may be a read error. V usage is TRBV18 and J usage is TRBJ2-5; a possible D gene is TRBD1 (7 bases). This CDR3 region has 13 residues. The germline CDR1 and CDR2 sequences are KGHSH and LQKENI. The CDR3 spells CASSPQGRETQYF. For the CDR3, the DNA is TGTGCCAGCTCCCCACAGGGGAGGGAGACCCAGTACTTC.

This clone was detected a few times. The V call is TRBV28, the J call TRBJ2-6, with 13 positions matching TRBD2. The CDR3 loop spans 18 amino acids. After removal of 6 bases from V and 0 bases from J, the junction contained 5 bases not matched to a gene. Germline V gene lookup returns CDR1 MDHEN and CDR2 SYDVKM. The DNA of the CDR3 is TGTGCCAGCAGCTCGGGACTAGCGGGGAGCTCTGGGGCCAACGTCCTGACTTTC. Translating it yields CASSSGLAGSSGANVLTF.

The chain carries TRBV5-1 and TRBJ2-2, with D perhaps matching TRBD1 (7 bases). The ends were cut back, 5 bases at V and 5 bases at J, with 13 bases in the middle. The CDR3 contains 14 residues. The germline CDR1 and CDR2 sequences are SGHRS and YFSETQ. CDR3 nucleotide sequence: TGCGCCAGCAGGGAGGGGGCCAGGACCGGGGAGCTGTTTTTT. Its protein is CASREGARTGELFF.

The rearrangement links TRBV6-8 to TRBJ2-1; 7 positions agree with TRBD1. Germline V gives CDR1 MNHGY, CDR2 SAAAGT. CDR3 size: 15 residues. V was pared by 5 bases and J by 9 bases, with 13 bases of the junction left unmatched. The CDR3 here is CASSEPGTARGEQFF. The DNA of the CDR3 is TGTGCCAGCAGTGAGCCTGGGACAGCCCGGGGTGAGCAGTTCTTC.

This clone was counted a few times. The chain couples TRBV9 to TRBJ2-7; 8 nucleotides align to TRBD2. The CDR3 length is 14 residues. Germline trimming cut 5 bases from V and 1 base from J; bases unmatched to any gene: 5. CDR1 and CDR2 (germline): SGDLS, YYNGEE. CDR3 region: CASSVGTRSYEQYF. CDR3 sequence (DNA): TGTGCCAGCAGTGTGGGGACTAGGTCCTACGAGCAGTACTTC.